This TCR beta chain was sequenced in a study of monozygotic twins with inflammatory bowel disease. Germline assignment: CDR1 MNHEY and CDR2 SVGAGI. This CDR3 spans 14 amino acids. As regards this clonotype: The target antigen is unknown.

Whole-study results and caveats: Immunosuppressive treatments were not uniform, and this may have added variability to patient repertoires.

Reprocessing the 5' RACE reads, TCRdb reports a single entry for every CDR3 protein and omits DNA. The sample is made up of fewer than 550,000 distinct CDR3 sequences, and the top ten hold more than 2% of it. The material sequenced was blood. V is TRBV6-5 and J is TRBJ1-1; TCRdb proposes TRBD1, but this gene call is untestable without DNA. The receptor's source is a human donor with ulcerative colitis or Crohn's disease, or a healthy co-twin of an affected twin (not recorded which). The CDR3: CASSYGGEGTEAFF.